This T cell receptor (beta chain) was captured by sequencing in a study of cytomegalovirus exposure and HLA in healthy donors. PCR involved 60 Vbeta and 13 Jbeta primers. Some clones are missing from TCRdb's copy, which holds only in-frame ones; the method was immunoSEQ multiplex PCR. The sample holds some 110,000 clones, 80% to 85% seen once. Looked up from germline, CDR1 is SGHVS and CDR2 is FNYEAQ. V was clipped by 1 base and J by 8 bases, with 12 bases between them. The CDR3 runs 15 residues. This clone was recorded a few times. The source of this sequence is a man aged 25 to 40 in good health and CMV-seropositive. V gene TRBV7-6 combines with J gene TRBJ1-6; tentative D call: TRBD1 (6 bases). Sample: PBMCs. CDR3 DNA: TGTGCCAGCAGCTTAGGGGCGGGGGCGGATTCACCCCTCCACTTT. Protein: CASSLGAGADSPLHF.